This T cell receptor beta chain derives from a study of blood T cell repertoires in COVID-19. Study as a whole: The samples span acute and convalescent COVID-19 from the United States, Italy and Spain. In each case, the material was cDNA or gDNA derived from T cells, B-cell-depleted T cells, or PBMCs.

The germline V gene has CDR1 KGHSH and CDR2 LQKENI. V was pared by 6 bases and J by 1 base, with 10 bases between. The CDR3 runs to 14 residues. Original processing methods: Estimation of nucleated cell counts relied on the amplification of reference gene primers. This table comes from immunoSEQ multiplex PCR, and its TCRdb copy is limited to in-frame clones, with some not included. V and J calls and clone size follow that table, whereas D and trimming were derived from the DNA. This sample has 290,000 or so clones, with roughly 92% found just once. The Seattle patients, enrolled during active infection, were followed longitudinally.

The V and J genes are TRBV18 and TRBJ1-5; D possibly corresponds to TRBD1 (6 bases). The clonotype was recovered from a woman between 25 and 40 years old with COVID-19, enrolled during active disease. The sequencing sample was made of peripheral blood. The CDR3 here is CASSLTGSNQPQHF. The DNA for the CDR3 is TGTGCCAGCTCCTTGACAGGAAGCAATCAGCCCCAGCATTTT. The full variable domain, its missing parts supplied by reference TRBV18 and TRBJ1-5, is NAGVMQNPRHLVRRRGQEARLRCSPMKGHSHVYWYRQLPEEGLKFMVYLQKENIIDESGMPKERFSAEFPKEGPSILRIQQVVRGDSAAYFCASSLTGSNQPQHFGDGTRLSIL.